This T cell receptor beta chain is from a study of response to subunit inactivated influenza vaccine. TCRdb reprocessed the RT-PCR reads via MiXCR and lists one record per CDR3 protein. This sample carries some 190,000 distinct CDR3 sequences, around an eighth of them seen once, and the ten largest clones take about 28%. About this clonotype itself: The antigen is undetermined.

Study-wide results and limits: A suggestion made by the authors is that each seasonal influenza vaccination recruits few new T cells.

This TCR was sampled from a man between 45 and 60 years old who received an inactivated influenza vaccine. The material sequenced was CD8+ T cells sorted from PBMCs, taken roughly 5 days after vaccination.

The CDR3 loop is CASSRRTATDTQYF. CDR3 sequence (DNA): TGTGCCAGCAGCCGACGGACAGCCACAGATACGCAGTATTTT. The chain uses TRBV28 and TRBJ2-3; D possibly corresponds to TRBD1 (6 bases). There are 14 residues in the CDR3. Looked up from germline, CDR1 is MDHEN and CDR2 is SYDVKM. Trimming left V 6 bases short and J 2 bases short, with 12 bases between.